This TCR beta chain emerged from a study of blood T cell repertoires in COVID-19. About the study: Sources were T cells, B-cell-depleted T cells, or PBMCs; the material itself was cDNA or gDNA.

V dropped 6 bases and J dropped 0 bases, with 15 bases sitting between them. The CDR3 is made up of 16 amino acids. The germline gives CDR1 MDHEN, CDR2 SYDVKM. Assay: immunoSEQ multiplex PCR; the TCRdb copy retains only in-frame clones and omits some. Among around 200,000 clones listed, over 65% were seen once. In its sample, this clone was seen many times. The sequence derives from a person aged 70 to 85 with COVID-19, enrolled during active disease. The material sequenced was peripheral blood. This sequence joins TRBV28 and TRBJ1-5; no clear D. The CDR3 DNA reads TGTGCCAGCAGACCAGCCGGGTTAGGTAGCAATCAGCCCCAGCATTTT. This codes for CASRPAGLGSNQPQHF.